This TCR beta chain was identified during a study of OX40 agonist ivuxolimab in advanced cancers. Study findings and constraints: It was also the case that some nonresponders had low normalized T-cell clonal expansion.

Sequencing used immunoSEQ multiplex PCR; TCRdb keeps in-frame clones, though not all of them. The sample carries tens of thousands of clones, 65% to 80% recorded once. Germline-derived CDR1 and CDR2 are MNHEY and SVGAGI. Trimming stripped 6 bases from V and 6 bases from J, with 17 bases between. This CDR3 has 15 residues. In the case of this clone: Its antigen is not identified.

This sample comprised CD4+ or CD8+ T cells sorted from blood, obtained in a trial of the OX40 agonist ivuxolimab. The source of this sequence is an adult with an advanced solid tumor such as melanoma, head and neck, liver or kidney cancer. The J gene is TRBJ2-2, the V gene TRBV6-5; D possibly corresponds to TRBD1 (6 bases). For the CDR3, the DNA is TGTGCCAGCAGACCGGGACAATGGCTAGCCGGGGAGCTGTTTTTT. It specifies CASRPGQWLAGELFF.